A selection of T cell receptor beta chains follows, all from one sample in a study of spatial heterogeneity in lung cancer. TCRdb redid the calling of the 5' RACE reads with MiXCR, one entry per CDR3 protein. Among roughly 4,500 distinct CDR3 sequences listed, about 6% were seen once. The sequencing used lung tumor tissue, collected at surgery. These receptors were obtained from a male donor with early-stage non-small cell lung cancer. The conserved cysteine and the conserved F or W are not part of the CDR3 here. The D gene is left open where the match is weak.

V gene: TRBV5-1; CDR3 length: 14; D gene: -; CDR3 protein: ASSLRVGLSSYEQY
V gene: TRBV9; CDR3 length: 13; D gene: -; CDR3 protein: ASSVGDSSYNEQF
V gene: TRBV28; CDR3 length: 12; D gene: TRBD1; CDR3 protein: ASRRTGQGYGYT
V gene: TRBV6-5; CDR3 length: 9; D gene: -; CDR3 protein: ASTYKNIQY
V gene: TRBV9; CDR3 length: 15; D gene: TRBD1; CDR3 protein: ASSPGDRLHSGNTIY
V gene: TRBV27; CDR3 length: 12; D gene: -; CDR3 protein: ASSLWTSTDTQY
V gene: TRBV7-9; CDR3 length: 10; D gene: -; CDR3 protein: ATEQGGDTQY
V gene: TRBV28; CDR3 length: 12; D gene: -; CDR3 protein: ASIEAASGNTIY
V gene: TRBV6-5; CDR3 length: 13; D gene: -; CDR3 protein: ASSYGDSSTDTQY
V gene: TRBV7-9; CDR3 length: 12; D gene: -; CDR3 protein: ASSLGGVGYEQY
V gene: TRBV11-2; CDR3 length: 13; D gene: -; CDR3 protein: ASSPQGISYNEQF
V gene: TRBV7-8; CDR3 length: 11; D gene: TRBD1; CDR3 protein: ASSSGTGQSAF
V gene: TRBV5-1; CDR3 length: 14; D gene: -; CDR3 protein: ASSLTPQERTKQAF
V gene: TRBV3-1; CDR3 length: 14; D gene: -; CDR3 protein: ASLKSGVANTGELF
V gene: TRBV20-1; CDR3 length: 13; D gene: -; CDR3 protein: SAFRFGTIDTEAF
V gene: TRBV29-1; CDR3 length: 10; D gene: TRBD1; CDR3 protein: SAGQGREKLF
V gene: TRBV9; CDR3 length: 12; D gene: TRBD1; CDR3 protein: ASSVTGAHETQY
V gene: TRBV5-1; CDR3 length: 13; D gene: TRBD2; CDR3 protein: ASSAGTSHTDTQY
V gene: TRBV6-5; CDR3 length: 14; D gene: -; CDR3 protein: ASSYSPGHPTETQY
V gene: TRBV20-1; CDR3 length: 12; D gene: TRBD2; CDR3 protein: SARTSGTHNEQF
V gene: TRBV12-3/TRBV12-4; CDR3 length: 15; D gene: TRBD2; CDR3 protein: ASSSRLAGGLTGELF
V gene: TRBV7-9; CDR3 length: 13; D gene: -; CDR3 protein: ASSLRSSGANVLT
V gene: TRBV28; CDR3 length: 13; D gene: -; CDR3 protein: ASSPHPPGDEKLF
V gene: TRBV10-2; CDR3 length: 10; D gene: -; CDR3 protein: ASRALYNEQF
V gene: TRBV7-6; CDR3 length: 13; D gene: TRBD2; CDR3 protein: ASSIGLGETGELF
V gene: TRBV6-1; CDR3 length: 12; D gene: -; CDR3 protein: ASNRGPHNEKLF
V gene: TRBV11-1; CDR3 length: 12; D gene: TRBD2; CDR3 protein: ASSRTSGRDEQF
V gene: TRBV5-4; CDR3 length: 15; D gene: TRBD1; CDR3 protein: ASSFRTGLGLDTEAF
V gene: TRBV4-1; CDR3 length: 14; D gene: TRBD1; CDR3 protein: ASSQGPGQGADTQY